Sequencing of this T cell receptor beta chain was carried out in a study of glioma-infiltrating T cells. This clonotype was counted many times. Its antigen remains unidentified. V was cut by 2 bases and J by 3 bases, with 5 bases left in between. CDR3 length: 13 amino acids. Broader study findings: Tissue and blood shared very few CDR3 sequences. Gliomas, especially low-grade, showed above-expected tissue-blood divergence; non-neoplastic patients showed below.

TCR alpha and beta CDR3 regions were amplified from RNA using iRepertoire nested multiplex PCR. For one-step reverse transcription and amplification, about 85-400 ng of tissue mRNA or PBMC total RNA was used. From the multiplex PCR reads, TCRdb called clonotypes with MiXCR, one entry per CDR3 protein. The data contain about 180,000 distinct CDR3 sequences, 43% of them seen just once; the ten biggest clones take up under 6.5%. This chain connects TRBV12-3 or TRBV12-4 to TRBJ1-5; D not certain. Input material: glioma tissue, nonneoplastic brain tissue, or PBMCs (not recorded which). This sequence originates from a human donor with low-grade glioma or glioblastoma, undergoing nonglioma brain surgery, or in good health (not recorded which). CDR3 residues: CASSLQFNQPQHF. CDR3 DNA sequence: TGTGCCAGCAGTTTACAGTTCAATCAGCCCCAGCATTTT.